This entry lists 22 T cell receptor beta chains sequenced from one sample in a study of blood T cell repertoires in COVID-19. Clones were read by immunoSEQ multiplex PCR, and TCRdb kept only the in-frame ones, dropping some. This table has approximately 63,000 clones, more than 65% appearing once. What was sequenced was peripheral blood. All receptors come from a woman aged 70 to 79 with acute or convalescent COVID-19.

This chain joins TRBV11-2 and TRBJ2-1; the D gene is possibly TRBD1 (6 bases). Deletions cut 6 bases from V and 9 bases from J, with 12 bases between. The V gene's germline CDR1 is SGHAT and CDR2 FQNNGV. The CDR3 covers 12 residues. The chain's CDR3 is CASRTQGFEQFF. The CDR3 nucleotides read TGTGCCAGCAGAACACAGGGCTTTGAGCAGTTCTTC. The variable domain in full, completed from reference TRBV11-2 and TRBJ2-1, reads EAGVAQSPRYKIIEKRQSVAFWCNPISGHATLYWYQQILGQGPKLLIQFQNNGVVDDSQLPKDRFSAERLKGVDSTLKIQPAKLEDSAVYLCASRTQGFEQFFGPGTRLTVL.

The chain recombines TRBV27 with TRBJ1-5, with D tentatively TRBD1 (6 bases). Germline CDR1 and CDR2: MNHEY and SMNVEV (reference sequence). The CDR3 is made up of 14 amino acids. V lost 6 bases to trimming and J lost 3 bases, with 12 bases between them. CDR3 residues: CASRLSGANQPQHF. CDR3 in DNA: TGTGCCAGCAGACTATCAGGGGCCAATCAGCCCCAGCATTTT.

The count of this clone is one. This rearrangement joins TRBV6-5 to TRBJ1-6, with D possibly matching TRBD1 (5 bases). The V gene lost 8 bases and the J gene lost 1 base, with 12 bases spanning the gap. The CDR3 extends over 15 amino acids. From germline, CDR1 is MNHEY and CDR2 SVGAGI. In nucleotides, the CDR3 is TGTGCCAGCCGGCCTAACAGGTCCTATAATTCACCCCTCCACTTT. Translating it yields CASRPNRSYNSPLHF.

The V call is TRBV15, the J call TRBJ2-3, with D possibly matching TRBD2 (7 bases). V was cut by 0 bases and J by 2 bases, with 15 bases left in between. Germline V gene sequence: CDR1 LNHNV, CDR2 YYDKDF (reference sequence). The CDR3 covers 17 residues. This CDR3 reads CATSRDFLRGATDTQYF. The CDR3 DNA follows: TGTGCCACCAGCAGAGATTTTCTACGGGGGGCCACAGATACGCAGTATTTT.

This rearrangement joins TRBV7-3 to TRBJ2-2; maybe TRBD1 (6 bases). V was cut by 3 bases and J by 9 bases, with 11 bases left in between. The CDR3 has 13 amino acids. The germline CDR1 and CDR2 sequences are SGHTA and FQGTGA. CDR3 sequence (DNA): TGTGCCAGCAGCTTTGACAGGCCTCGGGAGCTGTTTTTT. Protein sequence: CASSFDRPRELFF.

V and J are TRBV7-6 and TRBJ1-3; possible D gene TRBD1, 6 bases. The CDR3 has 13 residues. V lost 8 bases, J lost 6 bases, and 14 bases lay in between. Germline lookup yields CDR1 SGHVS and CDR2 FNYEAQ. The CDR3 protein is CASFTQGLNTIYF. The DNA for the CDR3 is TGTGCCAGCTTTACGCAGGGGCTAAACACCATATATTTT. Based on the CDR3 plus reference TRBV7-6 and TRBJ1-3, the full variable domain is GAGVSQSPRYKVTKRGQDVALRCDPISGHVSLYWYRQALGQGPEFLTYFNYEAQQDKSGLPNDRFSAERPEGSISTLTIQRTEQRDSAMYRCASFTQGLNTIYFGEGSWLTVV.

This clone was found a few times. This chain links TRBV6-2 or TRBV6-3 with TRBJ2-6; D perhaps matches TRBD1 (6 bases). Germline V gene data show CDR1 as MNHEY and CDR2 as SVGEGT. CDR3 length equals 18 residues. V was clipped by 4 bases and J by 2 bases, with 18 bases between them. The CDR3 nucleotides read TGTGCCAGCAGTTCCGTGGACAGTGCGAAGACTGGGGCCAACGTCCTGACTTTC. It translates to CASSSVDSAKTGANVLTF.

The V call is TRBV7-2, the J call TRBJ1-4; TRBD1 is a possible D gene (6 bases). CDR3 size: 16 residues. Trimming left V 1 base short and J 0 bases short, with 9 bases between. The germline CDR1 and CDR2 sequences are SGHTA and FQGNSA. The CDR3, as DNA: TGTGCCAGCAGCTTAGAACGACAGGCAACTAATGAAAAACTGTTTTTT. Translation gives CASSLERQATNEKLFF.

This chain links TRBV2 with TRBJ2-3; the D gene is possibly TRBD2 (6 bases). This CDR3 spans 15 amino acids. CDR1 and CDR2 from the germline V gene are SNHLY and FYNNEI. The V end lost 3 bases, the J end lost 4 bases, and 14 bases lay between the germline ends. The CDR3 bases are TGTGCCAGCAGTGAGGCCGGTGGGGGGTCAGATACGCAGTATTTT. Translation: CASSEAGGGSDTQYF.

The chain uses TRBV19 and TRBJ2-3; 9 bases match TRBD2. The V segment lost 8 bases and the J segment 7 bases; nucleotides outside the gene matches: 10. The germline V gene encodes CDR1 LNHDA and CDR2 SQIVND (reference sequence). This CDR3 contains 14 residues. CDR3 loop: CASQKGGGANTQYF. In DNA, the CDR3 is TGTGCCAGTCAAAAGGGCGGGGGGGCGAATACGCAGTATTTT.

The chain joins TRBV5-4 to TRBJ2-1, with 12 bases matching TRBD2. Germline-derived CDR1 and CDR2 are SGHNT and YYREEE (reference sequence). J gave up 3 bases and V 5 bases, and 0 bases lay outside the gene matches. The CDR3 has 14 amino acids. The CDR3 here is CASRLAGGYNEQFF. The CDR3 DNA follows: TGTGCCAGCAGACTAGCGGGGGGCTACAATGAGCAGTTCTTC.

The V and J genes are TRBV12-3 or TRBV12-4 and TRBJ2-3; 7 bases match TRBD2. The CDR3 is 13 residues long. The junction had 2 bases not matched to a gene; V was cut back by 8 bases and J by 0 bases. CDR3 protein: CASWDYSTDTQYF. The DNA for the CDR3 is TGTGCCAGCTGGGACTACAGCACAGATACGCAGTATTTT.

The V and J genes are TRBV4-1 and TRBJ2-3, with TRBD2 identical over 8 bases. Per germline, CDR1 MGHRA and CDR2 YSYEKL. The CDR3 extends over 14 amino acids. With V trimmed by 1 base and J by 5 bases, 2 bases remained unmatched. The CDR3 nucleotides read TGCGCCAGCAGCCAAGTAGCGGGGCAAGATACGCAGTATTTT. Translated: CASSQVAGQDTQYF.

The rearrangement uses TRBV7-2 and TRBJ1-4; TRBD1 is a possible D gene (6 bases). Germline CDR1 reads SGHTA; CDR2 reads FQGNSA. V was clipped by 4 bases and J by 5 bases, with 14 bases between them. The CDR3 is 15 amino acids. CDR3 region: CASSYLQGLNEKLFF. The CDR3 region has the DNA TGTGCCAGCAGCTATTTACAGGGTTTAAATGAAAAACTGTTTTTT.

The rearrangement uses TRBV20-1 and TRBJ2-7; no clear D. The CDR3 is 13 residues long. V lost 3 bases and J lost 3, with 12 bases in between. Germline V gene lookup returns CDR1 DFQATT and CDR2 SNEGSKA (reference sequence). As DNA, the CDR3 is TGCAGTGCTAGTGTGAGGCAGAACTACGAGCAGTACTTC. This translates into CSASVRQNYEQYF.

In the case of this clone: Possible read error: a much larger clone is one base away. Other DNA sequences in this specimen translate into the identical CDR3. The V call is TRBV6-5, the J call TRBJ2-7; D might be TRBD1 (6 bases). The CDR3 extends over 14 amino acids. V lost 9 bases and J lost 2, with 17 bases in between. CDR1 is MNHEY, CDR2 SVGAGI, per germline. The CDR3: CASSRTATTYEQYF. CDR3 nucleotide sequence: TGTGCCAGTAGTAGGACAGCGACTACCTACGAGCAGTACTTC.

The chain uses TRBV30 and TRBJ2-3, with 12 bases matching TRBD2. This CDR3 has 13 residues. Trimming removed 7 bases from V and 6 bases from J; junction bases left unmatched: 5. Germline CDR1 is GTSNPN and CDR2 is SVGIG (reference sequence). The CDR3 sequence: CAYGLAGLDTQYF. Written as DNA, the CDR3 is TGTGCCTACGGACTAGCGGGGTTGGATACGCAGTATTTT.

The rearrangement links TRBV6-5 to TRBJ2-3, with 10 nucleotides matching TRBD2. There are 12 residues in the CDR3. The V and J ends lost 11 bases and 5 bases, in that order; junction bases with no gene match: 4. The germline CDR1 and CDR2 sequences are MNHEY and SVGAGI. The CDR3 sequence is CALVAGGDTQYF. The CDR3, as DNA: TGTGCCTTGGTAGCGGGGGGAGATACGCAGTATTTT.

This chain uses TRBV28 with TRBJ2-3; 10 bases line up with TRBD2. V gave up 3 bases and J gave up 6 bases; unmatched junction bases: 9. The CDR3 consists of 16 residues. Germline V gene lookup returns CDR1 MDHEN and CDR2 SYDVKM. The CDR3 nucleotides are TGTGCCAGCAGTTTCCTAGAGCGGGGGGGATGGGATACGCAGTATTTT. Protein: CASSFLERGGWDTQYF.

CDR3 DNA sequence: TGTGCCAGCAGCGTCAAAAACGGACACTACACCTTC. It translates to CASSVKNGHYTF. The genes are TRBV7-9 and TRBJ1-2; weak D call: TRBD1 (5 bases). CDR3 length: 12 residues. CDR1 is SEHNR and CDR2 is FQNEAQ in the germline V gene (reference sequence). V was trimmed by 5 bases and J by 10 bases, leaving 14 bases between them.

The rearrangement links TRBV24-1 to TRBJ1-2, with D unresolved. The CDR3 extends over 14 amino acids. Trimming removed 5 bases from V and 2 bases from J, with 11 bases in between. Germline CDR1 and CDR2: KGHDR and SFDVKD. CDR3 bases: TGTGCCACCAGTGGTCGTGGCTTAAACTATGGCTACACCTTC. It yields the protein CATSGRGLNYGYTF.

J is TRBJ2-1 and V is TRBV10-2, with 9 bases that match TRBD1. The CDR3 has 14 amino acids. Germline trimming cut 5 bases from V and 7 bases from J; bases unmatched to any gene: 6. The germline V gene has CDR1 WSHSY and CDR2 SAAADI. The CDR3 sequence is CASSPGTGRNEQFF. For the CDR3, the DNA is TGCGCCAGCAGTCCCGGGACAGGGAGGAATGAGCAGTTCTTC.